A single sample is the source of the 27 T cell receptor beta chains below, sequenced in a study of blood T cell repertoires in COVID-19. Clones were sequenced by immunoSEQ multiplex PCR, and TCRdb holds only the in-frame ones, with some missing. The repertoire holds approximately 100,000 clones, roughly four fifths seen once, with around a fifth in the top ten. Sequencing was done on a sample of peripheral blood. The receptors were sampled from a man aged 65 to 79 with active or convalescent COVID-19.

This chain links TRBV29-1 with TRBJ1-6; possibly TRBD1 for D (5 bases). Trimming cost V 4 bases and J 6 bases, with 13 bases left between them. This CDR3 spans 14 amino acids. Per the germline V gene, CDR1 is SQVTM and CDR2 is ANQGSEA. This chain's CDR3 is CSVAYRIVNSPLHF. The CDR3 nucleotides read TGCAGCGTTGCCTACAGGATCGTTAATTCACCCCTCCACTTT.

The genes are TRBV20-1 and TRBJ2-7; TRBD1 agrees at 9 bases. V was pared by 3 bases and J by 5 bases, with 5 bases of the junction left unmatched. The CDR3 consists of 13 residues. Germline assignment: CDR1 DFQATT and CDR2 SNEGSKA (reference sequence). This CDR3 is CSASETGGNEQYF. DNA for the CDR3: TGCAGTGCTAGTGAGACAGGGGGAAACGAGCAGTACTTC.

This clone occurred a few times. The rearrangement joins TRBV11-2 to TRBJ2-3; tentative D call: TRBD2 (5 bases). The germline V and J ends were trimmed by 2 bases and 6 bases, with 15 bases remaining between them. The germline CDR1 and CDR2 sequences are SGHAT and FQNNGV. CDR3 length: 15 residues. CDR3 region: CASSLSLDSFDTQYF. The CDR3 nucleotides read TGTGCCAGCAGCTTATCCCTGGACTCCTTCGATACGCAGTATTTT.

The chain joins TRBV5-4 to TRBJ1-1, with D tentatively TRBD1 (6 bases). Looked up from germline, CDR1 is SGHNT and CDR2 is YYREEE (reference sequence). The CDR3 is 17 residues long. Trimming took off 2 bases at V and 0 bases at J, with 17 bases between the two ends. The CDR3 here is CASSFAQGLSVNTEAFF. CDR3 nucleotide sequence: TGTGCCAGCAGCTTCGCCCAGGGGTTGTCGGTGAACACTGAAGCTTTCTTT.

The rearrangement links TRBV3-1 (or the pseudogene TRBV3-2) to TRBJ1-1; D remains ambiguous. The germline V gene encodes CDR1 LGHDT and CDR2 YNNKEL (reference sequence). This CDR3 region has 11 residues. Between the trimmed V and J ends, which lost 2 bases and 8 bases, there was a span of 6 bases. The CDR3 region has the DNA TGTGCCAGCAGCCAAACCCAGGAAGCTTTCTTT. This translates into CASSQTQEAFF.

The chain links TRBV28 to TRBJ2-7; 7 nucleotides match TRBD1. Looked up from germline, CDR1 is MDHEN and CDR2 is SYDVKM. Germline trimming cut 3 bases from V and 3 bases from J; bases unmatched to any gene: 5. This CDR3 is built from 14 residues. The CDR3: CASSFSRGSYEQYF. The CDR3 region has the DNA TGTGCCAGCAGTTTCTCCAGGGGGAGCTACGAGCAGTACTTC.

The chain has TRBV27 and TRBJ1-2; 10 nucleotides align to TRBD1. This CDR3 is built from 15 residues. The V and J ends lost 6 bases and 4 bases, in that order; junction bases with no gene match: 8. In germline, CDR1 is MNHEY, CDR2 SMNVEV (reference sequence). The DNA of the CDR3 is TGTGCCAGCAGCGAAACCGGGACAGGGGTCTATGGCTACACCTTC. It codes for CASSETGTGVYGYTF.

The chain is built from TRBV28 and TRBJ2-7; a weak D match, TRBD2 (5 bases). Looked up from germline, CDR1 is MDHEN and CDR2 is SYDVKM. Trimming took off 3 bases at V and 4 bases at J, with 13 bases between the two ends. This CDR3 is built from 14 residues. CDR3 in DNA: TGTGCCAGCAGTTTCGGAGGAGAGGAGTACGAGCAGTACTTC. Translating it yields CASSFGGEEYEQYF.

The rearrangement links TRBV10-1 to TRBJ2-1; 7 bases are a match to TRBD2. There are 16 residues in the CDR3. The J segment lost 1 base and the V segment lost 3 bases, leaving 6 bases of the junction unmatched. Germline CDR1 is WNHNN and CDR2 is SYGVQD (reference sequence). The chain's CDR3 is CASSDGRLASYNEQFF. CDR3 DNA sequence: TGCGCCAGCAGTGACGGGAGGCTAGCTTCCTACAATGAGCAGTTCTTC.

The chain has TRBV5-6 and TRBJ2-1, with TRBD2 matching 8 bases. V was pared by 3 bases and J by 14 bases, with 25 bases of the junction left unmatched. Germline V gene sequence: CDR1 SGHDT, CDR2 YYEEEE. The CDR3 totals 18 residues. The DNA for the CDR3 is TGTGCCAGCAGCTCCCAACTAGCGGACTACAATGAGCAGTTCCGAGAGTTCTTC. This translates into CASSSQLADYNEQFREFF.

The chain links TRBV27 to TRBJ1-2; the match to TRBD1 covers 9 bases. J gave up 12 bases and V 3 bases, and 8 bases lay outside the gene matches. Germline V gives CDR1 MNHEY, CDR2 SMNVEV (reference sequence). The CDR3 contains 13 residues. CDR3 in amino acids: CASSFSGTGFNTF. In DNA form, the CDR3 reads TGTGCCAGCAGTTTTAGTGGGACAGGGTTTAACACCTTC.

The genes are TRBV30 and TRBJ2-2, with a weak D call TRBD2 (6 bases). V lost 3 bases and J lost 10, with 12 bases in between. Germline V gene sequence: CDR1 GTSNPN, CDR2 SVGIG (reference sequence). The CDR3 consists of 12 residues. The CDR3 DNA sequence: TGTGCCTGGAGACTAGCCGAGGAGGAGCTGTTTTTT. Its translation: CAWRLAEEELFF. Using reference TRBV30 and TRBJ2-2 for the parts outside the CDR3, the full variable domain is SQTIHQWPATLVQPVGSPLSLECTVEGTSNPNLYWYRQAAGRGLQLLFYSVGIGQISSEVPQNLSASRPQDRQFILSSKKLLLSDSGFYLCAWRLAEEELFFGEGSRLTVL.

The CDR3 protein is CASSLSSGHRGYTF. CDR3 coding DNA: TGTGCCAGCAGTTTATCTTCAGGGCACAGGGGCTACACCTTC. This chain uses TRBV28 with TRBJ1-2; D might be TRBD1 (5 bases). V shed 1 base and J shed 8 bases, with 14 bases lying between them. The CDR3 length is 14 residues. Per germline, CDR1 MDHEN and CDR2 SYDVKM.

The CDR3 sequence is CASSPGLALAEKLFF. The CDR3 DNA reads TGTGCCAGCAGCCCGGGGTTGGCCCTTGCTGAAAAACTGTTTTTT. V gene TRBV3-1 (or the pseudogene TRBV3-2) combines with J gene TRBJ1-4; D not certain. The germline V gene has CDR1 LGHDT and CDR2 YNNKEL (reference sequence). CDR3 size: 15 residues. V shed 4 bases and J shed 7 bases, with 16 bases lying between them.

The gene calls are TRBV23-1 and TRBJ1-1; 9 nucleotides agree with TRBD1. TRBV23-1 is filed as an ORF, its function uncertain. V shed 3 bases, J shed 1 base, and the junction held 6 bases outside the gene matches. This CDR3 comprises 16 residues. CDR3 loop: CASSHDVQGANTEAFF. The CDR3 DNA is TGCGCCAGCAGTCACGACGTACAGGGGGCGAACACTGAAGCTTTCTTT.

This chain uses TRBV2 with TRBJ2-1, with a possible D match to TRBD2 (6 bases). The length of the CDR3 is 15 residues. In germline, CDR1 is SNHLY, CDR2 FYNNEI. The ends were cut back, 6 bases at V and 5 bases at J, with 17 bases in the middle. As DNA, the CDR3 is TGTGCCAGCAGGGTCCGGGACTTGCAACACAATGAGCAGTTCTTC. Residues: CASRVRDLQHNEQFF.

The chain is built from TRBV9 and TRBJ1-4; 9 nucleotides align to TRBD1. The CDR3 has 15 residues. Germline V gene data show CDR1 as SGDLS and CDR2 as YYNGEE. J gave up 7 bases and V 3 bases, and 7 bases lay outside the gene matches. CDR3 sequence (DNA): TGTGCCAGCAGCGGGGGACAGGGAGAATTTGAAAAACTGTTTTTT. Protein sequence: CASSGGQGEFEKLFF.

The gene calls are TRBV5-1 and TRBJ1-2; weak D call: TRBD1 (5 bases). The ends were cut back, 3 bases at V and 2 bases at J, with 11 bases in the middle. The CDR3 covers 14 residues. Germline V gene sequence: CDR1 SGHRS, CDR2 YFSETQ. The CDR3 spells CASSSGGENYGYTF. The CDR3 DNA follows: TGCGCCAGCAGCTCCGGAGGGGAAAACTATGGCTACACCTTC. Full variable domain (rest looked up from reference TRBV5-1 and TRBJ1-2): KAGVTQTPRYLIKTRGQQVTLSCSPISGHRSVSWYQQTPGQGLQFLFEYFSETQRNKGNFPGRFSGRQFSNSRSEMNVSTLELGDSALYLCASSSGGENYGYTFGSGTRLTVV.

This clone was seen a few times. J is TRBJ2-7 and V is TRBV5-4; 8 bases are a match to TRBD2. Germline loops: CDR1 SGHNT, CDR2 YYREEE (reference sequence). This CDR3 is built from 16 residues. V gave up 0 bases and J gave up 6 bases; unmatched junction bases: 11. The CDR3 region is CASSLGTGTRPSEQYF. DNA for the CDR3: TGTGCCAGCAGCTTGGGAACCGGGACTAGGCCGTCCGAGCAGTACTTC.

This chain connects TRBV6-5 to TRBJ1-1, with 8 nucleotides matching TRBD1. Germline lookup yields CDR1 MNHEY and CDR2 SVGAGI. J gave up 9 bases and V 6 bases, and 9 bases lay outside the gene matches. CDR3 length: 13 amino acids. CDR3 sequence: CASRSGQGKKAFF. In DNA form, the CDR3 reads TGTGCCAGCAGATCAGGACAGGGAAAAAAAGCTTTCTTT.

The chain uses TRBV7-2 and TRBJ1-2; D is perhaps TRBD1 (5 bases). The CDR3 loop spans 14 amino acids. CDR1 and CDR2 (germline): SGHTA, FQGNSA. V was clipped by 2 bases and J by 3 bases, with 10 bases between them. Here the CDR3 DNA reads TGTGCCAGCAGCTTATTGGGGCGCGACTATGGCTACACCTTC. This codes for CASSLLGRDYGYTF.

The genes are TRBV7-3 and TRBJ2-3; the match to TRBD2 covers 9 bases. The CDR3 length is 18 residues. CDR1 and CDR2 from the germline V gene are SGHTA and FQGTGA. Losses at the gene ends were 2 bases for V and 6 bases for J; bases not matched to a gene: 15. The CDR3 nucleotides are TGTGCCAGCAGCTTATTCCCCAGCGGGGGGATCAAGAGGGATACGCAGTATTTT. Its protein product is CASSLFPSGGIKRDTQYF.

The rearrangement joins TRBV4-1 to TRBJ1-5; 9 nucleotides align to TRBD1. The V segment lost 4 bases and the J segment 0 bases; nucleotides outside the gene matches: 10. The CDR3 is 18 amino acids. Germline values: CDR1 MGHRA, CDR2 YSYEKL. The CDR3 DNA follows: TGCGCCAGCAGCCTTCGGACAGGGGAGGATGATAGCAATCAGCCCCAGCATTTT. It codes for CASSLRTGEDDSNQPQHF.

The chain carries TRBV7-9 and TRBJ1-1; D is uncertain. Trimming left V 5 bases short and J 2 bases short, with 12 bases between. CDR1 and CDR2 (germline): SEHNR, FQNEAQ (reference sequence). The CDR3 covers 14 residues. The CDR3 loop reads CASSPPPGNTEAFF. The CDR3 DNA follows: TGTGCCAGCAGCCCTCCCCCGGGTAACACTGAAGCTTTCTTT.

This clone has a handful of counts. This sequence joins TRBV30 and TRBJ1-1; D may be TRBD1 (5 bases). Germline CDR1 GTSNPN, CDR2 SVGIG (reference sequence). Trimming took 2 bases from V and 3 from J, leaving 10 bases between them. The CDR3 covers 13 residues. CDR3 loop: CAWSSGGYTEAFF. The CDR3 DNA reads TGTGCCTGGAGTTCGGGGGGGTACACTGAAGCTTTCTTT.

The CDR3, as DNA: TGCAGTGCAAGTGGCGGGATCCTGAATTCACCCCTCCACTTT. Amino acid sequence: CSASGGILNSPLHF. The chain links TRBV20-1 to TRBJ1-6, with D hard to call. CDR1 is DFQATT and CDR2 is SNEGSKA in the germline V gene (reference sequence). The CDR3 runs to 14 residues. Trimming took 6 bases from V and 7 from J, leaving 16 bases between them.

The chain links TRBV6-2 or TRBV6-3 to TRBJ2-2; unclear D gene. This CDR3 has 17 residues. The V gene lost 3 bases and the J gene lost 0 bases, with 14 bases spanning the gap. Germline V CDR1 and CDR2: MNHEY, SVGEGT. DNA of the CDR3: TGTGCCAGCAGTTATTTGTTAGAATCCGCGAACACCGGGGAGCTGTTTTTT. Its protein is CASSYLLESANTGELFF.